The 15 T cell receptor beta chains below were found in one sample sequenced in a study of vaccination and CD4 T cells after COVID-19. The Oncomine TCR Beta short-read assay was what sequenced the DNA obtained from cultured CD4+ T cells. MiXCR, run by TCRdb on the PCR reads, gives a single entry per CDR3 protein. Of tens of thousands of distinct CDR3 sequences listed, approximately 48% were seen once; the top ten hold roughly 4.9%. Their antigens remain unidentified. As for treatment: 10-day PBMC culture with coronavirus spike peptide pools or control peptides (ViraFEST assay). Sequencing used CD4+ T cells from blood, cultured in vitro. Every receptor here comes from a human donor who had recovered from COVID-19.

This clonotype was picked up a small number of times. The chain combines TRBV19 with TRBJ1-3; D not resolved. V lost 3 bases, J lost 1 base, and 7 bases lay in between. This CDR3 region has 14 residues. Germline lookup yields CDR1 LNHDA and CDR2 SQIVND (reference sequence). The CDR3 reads CASSIPGSGNTIYF. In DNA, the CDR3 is TGTGCCAGTAGTATCCCGGGGTCTGGAAACACCATATATTTT.

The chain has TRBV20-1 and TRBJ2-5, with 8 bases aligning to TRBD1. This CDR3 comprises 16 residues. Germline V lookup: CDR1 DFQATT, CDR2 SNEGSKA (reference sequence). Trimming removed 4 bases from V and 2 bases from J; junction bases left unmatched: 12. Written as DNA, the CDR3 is TGCAGTGCTACCCACGGCAGGGGGCGTCGACAAGAGACCCAGTACTTC. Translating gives CSATHGRGRRQETQYF.

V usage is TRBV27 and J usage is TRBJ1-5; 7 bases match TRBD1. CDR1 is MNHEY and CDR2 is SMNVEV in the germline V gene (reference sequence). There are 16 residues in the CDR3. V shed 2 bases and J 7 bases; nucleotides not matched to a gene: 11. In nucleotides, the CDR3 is TGTGCCAGCAGTTTACAACGGACAGGTGGTGGGCAGCCCCAGCATTTT. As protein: CASSLQRTGGGQPQHF.

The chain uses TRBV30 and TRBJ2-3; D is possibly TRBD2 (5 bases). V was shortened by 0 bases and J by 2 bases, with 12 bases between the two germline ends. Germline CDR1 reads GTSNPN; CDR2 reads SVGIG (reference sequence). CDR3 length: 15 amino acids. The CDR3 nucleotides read TGTGCCTGGAGTGTACGAAGCGGTAACACAGATACGCAGTATTTT. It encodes CAWSVRSGNTDTQYF.

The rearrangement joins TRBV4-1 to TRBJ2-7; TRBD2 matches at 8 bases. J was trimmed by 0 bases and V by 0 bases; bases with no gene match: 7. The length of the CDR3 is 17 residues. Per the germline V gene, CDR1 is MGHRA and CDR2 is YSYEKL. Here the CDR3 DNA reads TGCGCCAGCAGCCAAGAAGGCGCGGGGGGATTCTCCTACGAGCAGTACTTC. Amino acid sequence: CASSQEGAGGFSYEQYF.

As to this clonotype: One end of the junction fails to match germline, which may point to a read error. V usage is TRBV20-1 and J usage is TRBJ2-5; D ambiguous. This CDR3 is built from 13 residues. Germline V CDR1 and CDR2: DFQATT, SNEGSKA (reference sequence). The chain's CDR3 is CSARDGVQETRYF. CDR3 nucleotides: TGCAGTGCTAGAGATGGGGTCCAAGAGACCCGGTACTTC.

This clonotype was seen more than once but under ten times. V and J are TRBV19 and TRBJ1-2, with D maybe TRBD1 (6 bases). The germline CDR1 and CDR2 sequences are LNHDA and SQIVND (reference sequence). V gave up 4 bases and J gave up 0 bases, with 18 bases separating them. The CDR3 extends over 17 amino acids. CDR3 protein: CASSRSFRTAPNYGYTF. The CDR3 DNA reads TGTGCCAGTAGTAGATCTTTTCGGACAGCGCCTAACTATGGCTACACCTTC.

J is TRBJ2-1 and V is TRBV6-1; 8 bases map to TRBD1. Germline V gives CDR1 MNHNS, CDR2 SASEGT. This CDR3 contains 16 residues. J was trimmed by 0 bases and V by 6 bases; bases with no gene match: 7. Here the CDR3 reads CASRGQGPVSYNEQFF. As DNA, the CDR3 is TGTGCCAGCAGAGGACAGGGTCCCGTCTCCTACAATGAGCAGTTCTTC.

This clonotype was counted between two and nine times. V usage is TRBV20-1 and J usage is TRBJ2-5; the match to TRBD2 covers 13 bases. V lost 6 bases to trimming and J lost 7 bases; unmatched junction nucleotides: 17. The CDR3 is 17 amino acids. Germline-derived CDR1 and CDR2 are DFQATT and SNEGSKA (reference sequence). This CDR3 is CSAKRLRGLAGDWTQYF. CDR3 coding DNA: TGCAGTGCCAAACGGCTCCGAGGACTAGCGGGAGATTGGACCCAGTACTTC.

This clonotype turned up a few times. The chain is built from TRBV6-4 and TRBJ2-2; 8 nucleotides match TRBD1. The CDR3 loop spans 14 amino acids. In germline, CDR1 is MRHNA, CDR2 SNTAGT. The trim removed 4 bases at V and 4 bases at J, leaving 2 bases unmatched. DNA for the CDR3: TGTGCCAGCAGTGTTACAGGGGGCACCGGGGAGCTGTTTTTT. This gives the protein CASSVTGGTGELFF.

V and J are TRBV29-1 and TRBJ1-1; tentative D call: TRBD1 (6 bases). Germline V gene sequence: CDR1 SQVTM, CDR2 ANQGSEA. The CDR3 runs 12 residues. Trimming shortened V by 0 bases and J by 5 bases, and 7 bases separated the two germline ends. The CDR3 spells CSVEEGGTEAFF. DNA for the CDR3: TGCAGCGTTGAAGAAGGGGGAACTGAAGCTTTCTTT.

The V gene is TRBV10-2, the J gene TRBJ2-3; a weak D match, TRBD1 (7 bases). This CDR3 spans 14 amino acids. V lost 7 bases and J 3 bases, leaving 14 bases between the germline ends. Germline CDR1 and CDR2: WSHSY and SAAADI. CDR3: CASKETGRTDTQYF. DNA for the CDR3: TGCGCCAGCAAGGAGACAGGGAGGACAGATACGCAGTATTTT.

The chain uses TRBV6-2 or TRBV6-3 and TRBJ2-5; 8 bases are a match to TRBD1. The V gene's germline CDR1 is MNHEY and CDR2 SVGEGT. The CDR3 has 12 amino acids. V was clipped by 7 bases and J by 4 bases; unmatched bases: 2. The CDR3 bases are TGTGCCAGCACTACAGGGGGAGAGACCCAGTACTTC. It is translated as CASTTGGETQYF.

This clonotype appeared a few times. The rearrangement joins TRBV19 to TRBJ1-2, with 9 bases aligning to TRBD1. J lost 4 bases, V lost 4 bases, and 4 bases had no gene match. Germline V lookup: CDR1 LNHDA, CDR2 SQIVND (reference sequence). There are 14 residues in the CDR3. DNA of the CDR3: TGTGCCAGTAGTACCGGGACAGGGACCTATGGCTACACCTTC. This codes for CASSTGTGTYGYTF.

CDR3 protein: CSAKQGRAYEQYF. CDR3 DNA: TGCAGTGCAAAACAGGGGAGAGCCTACGAGCAGTACTTC. The chain links TRBV20-1 to TRBJ2-7; 7 bases fit TRBD1. The germline gives CDR1 DFQATT, CDR2 SNEGSKA (reference sequence). CDR3 size: 13 residues. V lost 6 bases, J lost 2 bases, and 7 bases stayed unmatched.